One sample yielded the 13 T cell receptor beta chains listed below, sequenced in a study of cytomegalovirus exposure and HLA in healthy donors. PCR involved 60 Vbeta and 13 Jbeta primers. This table comes from immunoSEQ multiplex PCR, and its TCRdb copy is limited to in-frame clones, with some not included. The data hold about 44,000 clones, with around 87% observed a single time. The sample taken for sequencing was PBMCs. The receptor source for this set is a middle-aged woman in good health and CMV-seropositive.

The V and J genes are TRBV28 and TRBJ2-7; the match to TRBD1 covers 9 bases. Germline trimming cut 5 bases from V and 7 bases from J; bases unmatched to any gene: 3. The CDR3 covers 12 residues. Germline V lookup: CDR1 MDHEN, CDR2 SYDVKM. The CDR3 is CASSKTGGEQYF. The CDR3 nucleotides read TGTGCCAGCAGTAAGACAGGGGGAGAGCAGTACTTC.

This chain uses TRBV5-6 with TRBJ2-2; the match to TRBD2 covers 14 bases. With 3 bases clipped from V and 9 bases from J, the junction kept 4 bases outside the gene matches. Germline V lookup: CDR1 SGHDT, CDR2 YYEEEE. The CDR3 spans 15 residues. CDR3 sequence (DNA): TGTGCCAGCAGCTCGACTAGCGGGGGGGCCCGGGAGCTGTTTTTT. Its protein product is CASSSTSGGARELFF.

CDR3 bases: TGTGCCAGCCATCGCGGCCAGGGCTACACCTTC. This codes for CASHRGQGYTF. The rearrangement joins TRBV28 to TRBJ1-2; D not certain. The CDR3 is 11 amino acids. V gave up 8 bases and J gave up 8 bases, with 12 bases separating them. Germline lookup yields CDR1 MDHEN and CDR2 SYDVKM.

This chain joins TRBV28 and TRBJ1-1; D is perhaps TRBD1 (5 bases). CDR1 and CDR2 from the germline V gene are MDHEN and SYDVKM. V lost 7 bases to trimming and J lost 5 bases, with 23 bases between them. The CDR3 totals 16 residues. The CDR3: CASNIPGVGGWTEAFF. CDR3 nucleotides: TGTGCCAGCAATATCCCAGGTGTCGGGGGATGGACTGAAGCTTTCTTT.

The rearrangement uses TRBV27 and TRBJ1-2; 10 nucleotides agree with TRBD1. The V gene end was trimmed by 6 bases and the J gene end by 4 bases; junction bases not matched to a gene: 5. The CDR3 spans 14 residues. Germline CDR1 reads MNHEY; CDR2 reads SMNVEV (reference sequence). The CDR3 sequence is CASRGTGAFYGYTF. The CDR3, as DNA: TGTGCCAGCAGAGGGACAGGGGCGTTCTATGGCTACACCTTC.

The chain uses TRBV4-1 and TRBJ2-1; D possibly corresponds to TRBD2 (5 bases). The CDR3 has 14 residues. Trimming removed 4 bases from V and 5 bases from J, with 12 bases in between. Germline V CDR1 and CDR2: MGHRA, YSYEKL. The CDR3 protein is CASSPADRDNEQFF. In nucleotides, the CDR3 is TGCGCCAGCAGCCCAGCGGATCGGGACAATGAGCAGTTCTTC.

The chain uses TRBV6-5 and TRBJ2-1; TRBD1 might be the D (6 bases). The CDR3 length is 14 residues. CDR1 and CDR2 from the germline V gene are MNHEY and SVGAGI. The V and J ends lost 8 bases and 1 base respectively, with 12 bases between them. The CDR3 loop reads CASFTTGSYNEQFF. In DNA, the CDR3 is TGTGCCAGCTTTACCACAGGGTCCTACAATGAGCAGTTCTTC.

The chain combines TRBV4-1 with TRBJ2-7; 11 bases line up with TRBD2. Germline V gives CDR1 MGHRA, CDR2 YSYEKL. Losses at the gene ends were 0 bases for V and 9 bases for J; bases not matched to a gene: 4. The CDR3 has 14 residues. The chain's CDR3 is CASSQDPSGRLQYF. For the CDR3, the DNA is TGCGCCAGCAGCCAAGATCCTAGCGGGAGGTTGCAGTACTTC.

This chain links TRBV7-9 with TRBJ1-4, with D perhaps matching TRBD1 (6 bases). The CDR3 spans 13 residues. V lost 5 bases and J lost 8, with 12 bases in between. The germline V gene encodes CDR1 SEHNR and CDR2 FQNEAQ (reference sequence). CDR3 nucleotides: TGTGCCAGCAGCCGATCCCAGGGGGAAAAACTGTTTTTT. Residues: CASSRSQGEKLFF.

Notes on this clone: At one end, the junction sequence differs from germline, possibly due to a read error. V usage is TRBV7-9 and J usage is TRBJ1-2; tentative D call: TRBD1 (6 bases). The CDR3 loop spans 16 amino acids. Germline V gives CDR1 SEHNR, CDR2 FQNEAQ (reference sequence). The CDR3 DNA reads as TGTTCCAGCAGCAAGGGGGGGGGATCCCTCCAGGGCGGCTACACCTTC. Its protein is CSSSKGGGSLQGGYTF.

The chain combines TRBV2 with TRBJ1-5; D is possibly TRBD1 (5 bases). Germline CDR1 reads SNHLY; CDR2 reads FYNNEI. This CDR3 is built from 14 residues. V was pared by 2 bases and J by 9 bases, with 14 bases between. In DNA, the CDR3 is TGTGCCAGCAGTGAATGGAGGCCCGGGGGGCCCCAGCATTTT. Translating it yields CASSEWRPGGPQHF.

The CDR3 loop reads CASSPGTGAGGGTEAFF. The CDR3 DNA follows: TGTGCCAGCAGCCCCGGGACTGGGGCCGGTGGGGGCACTGAAGCTTTCTTT. The chain couples TRBV4-2 to TRBJ1-1; tentatively, D is TRBD1 (5 bases). The CDR3 length is 17 residues. The V gene's germline CDR1 is LGHNA and CDR2 YNFKEQ. Trimming cost V 4 bases and J 4 bases, with 22 bases left between them.

V and J are TRBV7-2 and TRBJ2-4, with 8 bases matching TRBD1. After removal of 6 bases from V and 6 bases from J, the junction contained 10 bases not matched to a gene. This CDR3 is built from 15 residues. Germline V gene sequence: CDR1 SGHTA, CDR2 FQGNSA. The CDR3 nucleotides are TGTGCCAGCAGAACTAGCAGGGGGCAGGGAAACATTCAGTACTTC. It encodes CASRTSRGQGNIQYF.